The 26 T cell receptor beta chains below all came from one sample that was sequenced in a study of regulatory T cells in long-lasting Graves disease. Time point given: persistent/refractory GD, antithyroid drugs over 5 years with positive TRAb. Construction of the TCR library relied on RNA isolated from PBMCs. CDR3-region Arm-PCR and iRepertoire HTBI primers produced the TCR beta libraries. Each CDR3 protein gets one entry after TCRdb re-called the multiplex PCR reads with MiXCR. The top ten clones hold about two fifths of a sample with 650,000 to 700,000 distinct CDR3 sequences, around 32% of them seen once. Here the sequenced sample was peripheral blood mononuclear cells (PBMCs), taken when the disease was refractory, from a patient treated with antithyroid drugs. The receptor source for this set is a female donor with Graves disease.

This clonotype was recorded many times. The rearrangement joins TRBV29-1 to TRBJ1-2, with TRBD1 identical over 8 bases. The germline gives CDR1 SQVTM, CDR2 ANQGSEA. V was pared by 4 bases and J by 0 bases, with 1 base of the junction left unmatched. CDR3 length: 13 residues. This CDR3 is CSVAGGPNYGYTF. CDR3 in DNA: TGCAGCGTTGCAGGGGGCCCTAACTATGGCTACACCTTC.

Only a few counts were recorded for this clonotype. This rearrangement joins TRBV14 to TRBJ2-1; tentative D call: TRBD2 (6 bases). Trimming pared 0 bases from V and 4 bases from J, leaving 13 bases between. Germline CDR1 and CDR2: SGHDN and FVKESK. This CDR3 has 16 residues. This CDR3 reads CASSQDRDWRYNEQFF. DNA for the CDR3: TGTGCCAGCAGCCAAGATAGGGACTGGAGATACAATGAGCAGTTCTTC.

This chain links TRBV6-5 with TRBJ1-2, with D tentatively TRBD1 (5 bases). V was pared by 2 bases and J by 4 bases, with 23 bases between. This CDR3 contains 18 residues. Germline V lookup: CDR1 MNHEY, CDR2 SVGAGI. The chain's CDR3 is CASSYHKPGPSTGYGYTF. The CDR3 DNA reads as TGTGCCAGCAGTTACCATAAACCGGGACCCTCGACGGGCTATGGCTACACCTTC.

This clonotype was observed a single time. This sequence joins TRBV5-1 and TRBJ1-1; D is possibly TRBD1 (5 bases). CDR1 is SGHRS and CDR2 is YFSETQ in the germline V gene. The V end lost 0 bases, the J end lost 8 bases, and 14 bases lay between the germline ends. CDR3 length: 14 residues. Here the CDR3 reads CASSLDEGVREAFF. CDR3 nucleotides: TGCGCCAGCAGCTTGGATGAAGGGGTGAGGGAAGCTTTCTTT. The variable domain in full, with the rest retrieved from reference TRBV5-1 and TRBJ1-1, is KAGVTQTPRYLIKTRGQQVTLSCSPISGHRSVSWYQQTPGQGLQFLFEYFSETQRNKGNFPGRFSGRQFSNSRSEMNVSTLELGDSALYLCASSLDEGVREAFFGQGTRLTVV.

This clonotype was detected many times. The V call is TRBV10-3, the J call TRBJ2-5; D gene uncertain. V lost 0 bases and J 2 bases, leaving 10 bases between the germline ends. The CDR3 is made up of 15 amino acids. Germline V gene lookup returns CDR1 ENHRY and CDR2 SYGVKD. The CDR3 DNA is TGTGCCATCAGTGAGTCAAGGACCTTTCAAGAGACCCAGTACTTC. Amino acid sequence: CAISESRTFQETQYF.

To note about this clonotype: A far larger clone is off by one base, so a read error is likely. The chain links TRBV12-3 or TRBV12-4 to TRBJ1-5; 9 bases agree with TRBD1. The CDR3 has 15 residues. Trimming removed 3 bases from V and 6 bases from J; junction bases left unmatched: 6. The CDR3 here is CASSLTGGGAQPQHF. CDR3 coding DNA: TGTGCCAGCAGTTTGACAGGGGGGGGCGCTCAGCCCCAGCATTTT.

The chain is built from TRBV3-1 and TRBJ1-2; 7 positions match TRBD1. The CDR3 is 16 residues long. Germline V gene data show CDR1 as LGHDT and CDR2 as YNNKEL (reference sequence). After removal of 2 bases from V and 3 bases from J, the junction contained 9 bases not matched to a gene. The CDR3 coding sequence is TGTGCCAGCAGCCAACAAGCACGGGACAGCTACTATGGCTACACCTTC. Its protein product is CASSQQARDSYYGYTF.

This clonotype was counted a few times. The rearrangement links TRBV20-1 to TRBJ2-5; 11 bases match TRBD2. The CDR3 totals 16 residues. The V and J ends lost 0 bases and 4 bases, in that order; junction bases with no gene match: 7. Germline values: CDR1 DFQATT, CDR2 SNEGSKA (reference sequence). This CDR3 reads CSARDTVTSGRETQYF. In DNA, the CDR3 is TGCAGTGCTAGAGACACAGTCACTAGCGGGAGAGAGACCCAGTACTTC.

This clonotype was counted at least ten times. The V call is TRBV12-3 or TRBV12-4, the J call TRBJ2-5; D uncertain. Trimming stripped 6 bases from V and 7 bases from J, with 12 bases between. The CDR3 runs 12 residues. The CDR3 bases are TGTGCCAGCAGCCCCGCCCTGGGGACCCAGTACTTC. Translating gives CASSPALGTQYF.

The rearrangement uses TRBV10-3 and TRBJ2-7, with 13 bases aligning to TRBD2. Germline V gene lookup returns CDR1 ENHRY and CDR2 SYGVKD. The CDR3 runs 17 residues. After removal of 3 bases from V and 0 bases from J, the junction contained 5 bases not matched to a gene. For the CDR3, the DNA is TGTGCCATCAGTGACAGGCGGACTAGCGGGAGCTCCTACGAGCAGTACTTC. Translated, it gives CAISDRRTSGSSYEQYF.

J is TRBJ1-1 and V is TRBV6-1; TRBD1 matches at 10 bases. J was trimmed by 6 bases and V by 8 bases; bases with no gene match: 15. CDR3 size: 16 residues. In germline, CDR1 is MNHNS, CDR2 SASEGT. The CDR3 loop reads CASELGQGVIRAEAFF. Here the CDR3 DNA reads TGTGCCAGCGAACTCGGACAGGGGGTCATTCGCGCTGAAGCTTTCTTT.

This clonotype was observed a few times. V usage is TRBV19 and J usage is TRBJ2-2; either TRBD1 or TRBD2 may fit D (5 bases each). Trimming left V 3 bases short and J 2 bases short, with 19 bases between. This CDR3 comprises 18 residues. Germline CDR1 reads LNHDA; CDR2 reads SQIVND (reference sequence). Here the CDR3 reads CASSISRRVGVNTGELFF. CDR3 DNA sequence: TGTGCCAGTAGTATTAGTAGGCGGGTAGGGGTCAACACCGGGGAGCTGTTTTTT.

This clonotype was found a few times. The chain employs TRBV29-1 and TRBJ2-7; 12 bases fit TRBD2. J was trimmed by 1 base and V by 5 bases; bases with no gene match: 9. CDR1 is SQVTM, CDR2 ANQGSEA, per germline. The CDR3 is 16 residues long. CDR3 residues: CSVTGTSGRDSYEQYF. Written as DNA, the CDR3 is TGCAGCGTTACCGGGACTAGCGGGCGGGATTCCTACGAGCAGTACTTC.

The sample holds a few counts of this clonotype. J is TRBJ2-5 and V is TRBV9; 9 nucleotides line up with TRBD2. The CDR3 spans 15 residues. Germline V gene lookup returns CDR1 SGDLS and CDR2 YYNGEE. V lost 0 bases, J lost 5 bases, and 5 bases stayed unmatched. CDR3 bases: TGTGCCAGCAGCGTAGGGGTTAGCGGGAGTGAGACCCAGTACTTC. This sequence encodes CASSVGVSGSETQYF.

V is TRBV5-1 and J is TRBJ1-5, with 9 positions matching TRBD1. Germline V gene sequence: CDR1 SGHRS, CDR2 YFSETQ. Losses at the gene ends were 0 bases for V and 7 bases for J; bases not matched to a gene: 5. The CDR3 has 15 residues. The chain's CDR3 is CASSLDPTGGQPQHF. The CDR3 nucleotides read TGCGCCAGCAGCTTGGACCCGACAGGGGGACAGCCCCAGCATTTT.

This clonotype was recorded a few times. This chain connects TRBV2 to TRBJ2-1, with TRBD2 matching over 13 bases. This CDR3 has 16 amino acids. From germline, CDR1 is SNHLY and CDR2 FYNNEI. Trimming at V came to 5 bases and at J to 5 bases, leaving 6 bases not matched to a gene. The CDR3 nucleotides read TGTGCCAGCAGTCTTGGACTAGCGGGAGCGGACAATGAGCAGTTCTTC. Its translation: CASSLGLAGADNEQFF.

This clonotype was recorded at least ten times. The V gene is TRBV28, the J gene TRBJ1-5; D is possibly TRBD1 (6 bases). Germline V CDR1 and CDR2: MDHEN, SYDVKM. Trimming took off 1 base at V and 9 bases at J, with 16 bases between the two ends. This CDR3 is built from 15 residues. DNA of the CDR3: TGTGCCAGCAGTTTATTAAGGGGCCAGGGGTCGCCCCAGCATTTT. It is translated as CASSLLRGQGSPQHF.

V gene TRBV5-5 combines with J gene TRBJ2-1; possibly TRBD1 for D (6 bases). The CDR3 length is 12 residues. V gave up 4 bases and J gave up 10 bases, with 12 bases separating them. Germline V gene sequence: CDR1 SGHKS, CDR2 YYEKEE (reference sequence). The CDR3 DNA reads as TGTGCCAGCAGCCCGGACAGTAGAGAGCAGTTCTTC. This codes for CASSPDSREQFF.

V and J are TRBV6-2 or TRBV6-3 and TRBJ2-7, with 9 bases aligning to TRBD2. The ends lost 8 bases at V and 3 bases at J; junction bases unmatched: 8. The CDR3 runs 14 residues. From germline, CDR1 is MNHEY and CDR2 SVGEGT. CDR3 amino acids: CASPVAGGHYEQYF. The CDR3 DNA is TGTGCCAGCCCAGTGGCGGGAGGGCACTACGAGCAGTACTTC.

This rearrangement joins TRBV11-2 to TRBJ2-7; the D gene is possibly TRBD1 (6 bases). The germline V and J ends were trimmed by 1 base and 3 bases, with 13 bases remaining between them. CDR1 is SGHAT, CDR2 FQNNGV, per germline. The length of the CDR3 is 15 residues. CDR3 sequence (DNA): TGTGCCAGCAGCTTAGGATGGCAGGGGCGCTACGAGCAGTACTTC. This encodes CASSLGWQGRYEQYF.

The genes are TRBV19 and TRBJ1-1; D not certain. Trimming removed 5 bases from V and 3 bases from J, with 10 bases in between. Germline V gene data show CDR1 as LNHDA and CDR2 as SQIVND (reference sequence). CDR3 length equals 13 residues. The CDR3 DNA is TGTGCCAGTAGTGTATCTAAGGACACTGAAGCTTTCTTT. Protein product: CASSVSKDTEAFF.

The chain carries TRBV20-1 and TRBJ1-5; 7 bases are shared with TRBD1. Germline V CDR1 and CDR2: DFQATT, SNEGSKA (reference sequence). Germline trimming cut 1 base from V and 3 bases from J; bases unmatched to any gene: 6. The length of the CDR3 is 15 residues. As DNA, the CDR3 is TGCAGTGCTAGAGCGGGGACAGCCTCCAATCAGCCCCAGCATTTT. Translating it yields CSARAGTASNQPQHF.

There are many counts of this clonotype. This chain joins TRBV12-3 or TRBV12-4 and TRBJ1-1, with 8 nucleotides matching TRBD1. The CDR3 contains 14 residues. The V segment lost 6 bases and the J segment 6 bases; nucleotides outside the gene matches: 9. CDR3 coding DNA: TGTGCCAGCAGCCCTACAGGGGGAGCGGCTGAAGCTTTCTTT. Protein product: CASSPTGGAAEAFF.

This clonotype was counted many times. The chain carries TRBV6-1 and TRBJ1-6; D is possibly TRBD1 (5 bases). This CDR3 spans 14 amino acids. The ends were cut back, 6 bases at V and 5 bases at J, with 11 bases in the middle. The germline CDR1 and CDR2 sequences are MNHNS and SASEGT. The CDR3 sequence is CASSSGTHNSPLHF. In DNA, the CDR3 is TGTGCCAGCAGCTCCGGGACCCATAATTCACCCCTCCACTTT.

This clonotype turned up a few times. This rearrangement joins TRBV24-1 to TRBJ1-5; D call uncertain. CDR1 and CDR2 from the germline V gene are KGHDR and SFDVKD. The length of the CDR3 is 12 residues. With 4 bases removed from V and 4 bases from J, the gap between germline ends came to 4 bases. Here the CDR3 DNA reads TGTGCCACCAGTGACTTGAATCAGCCCCAGCATTTT. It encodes CATSDLNQPQHF.

DNA for the CDR3: TGTGCCAGCAGCCCGGAGACTAGCGGGAGCTCCTACGAGCAGTACTTC. Amino acid sequence: CASSPETSGSSYEQYF. The genes are TRBV7-2 and TRBJ2-7, with 12 bases fitting TRBD2. Trimming took 5 bases from V and 0 from J; bases not matched to a gene: 5. The V gene's germline CDR1 is SGHTA and CDR2 FQGNSA. CDR3 length: 16 amino acids.